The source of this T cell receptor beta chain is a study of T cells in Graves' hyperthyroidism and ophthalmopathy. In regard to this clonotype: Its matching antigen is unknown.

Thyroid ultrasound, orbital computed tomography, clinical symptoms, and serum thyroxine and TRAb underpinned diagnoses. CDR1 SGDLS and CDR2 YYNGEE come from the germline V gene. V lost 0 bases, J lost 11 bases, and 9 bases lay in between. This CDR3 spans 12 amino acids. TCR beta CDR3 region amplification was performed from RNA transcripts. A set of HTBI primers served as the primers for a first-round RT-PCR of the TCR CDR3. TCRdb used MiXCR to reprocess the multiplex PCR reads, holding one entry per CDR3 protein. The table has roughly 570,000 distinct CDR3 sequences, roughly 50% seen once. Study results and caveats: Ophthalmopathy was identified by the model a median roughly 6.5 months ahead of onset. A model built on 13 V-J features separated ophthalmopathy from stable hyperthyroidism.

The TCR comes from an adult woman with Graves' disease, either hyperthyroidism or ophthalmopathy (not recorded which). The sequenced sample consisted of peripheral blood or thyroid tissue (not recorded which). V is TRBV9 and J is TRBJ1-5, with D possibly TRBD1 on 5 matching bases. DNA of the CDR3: TGTGCCAGCAGCGTAGGAGGGGAGACCCAGCATTTT. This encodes CASSVGGETQHF.